Sequencing of this TCR beta chain was carried out in a study of cytomegalovirus exposure and HLA in healthy donors. Study findings and constraints: An analysis that was carried out later associated fewer than 20,000 TCR beta sequences with HLA alleles at 0.05 false discovery rate. Some highly shared sequence variants likely arose as a pipeline artifact.

A note on this clone: Its antigen is as yet unknown.

The primer mix had 60 Vbeta and 13 Jbeta primers. The repertoire was sequenced with immunoSEQ multiplex PCR; TCRdb's copy has only in-frame clones and lacks some. The table records about 130,000 clones, roughly four fifths of them present only once. From germline, CDR1 is LGHNA and CDR2 YNFKEQ. The CDR3 covers 16 residues. V was clipped by 5 bases and J by 1 base; unmatched bases: 9. The rearrangement joins TRBV4-2 to TRBJ1-1; 8 bases line up with TRBD1. The sequence came from a woman between 45 and 60 years old in good health and CMV-seronegative. Specimen: PBMCs. The CDR3 nucleotides are TGTGCCAGCAGCGACTCTTCAGGGGGCGGGAACACTGAAGCTTTCTTT. It codes for CASSDSSGGGNTEAFF.